A single sample is the source of the 26 T cell receptor beta chains below, sequenced in a study of T cells in Graves' hyperthyroidism and ophthalmopathy. Amplified regions were TCR beta CDR3 sequences from RNA transcripts. The TCR CDR3 first-round RT-PCR relied on the HTBI primer set. One entry per CDR3 protein results from TCRdb running MiXCR on the multiplex PCR reads. This table has about 580,000 distinct CDR3 sequences, roughly 46% appearing once. The sequenced sample was peripheral blood or thyroid tissue (not recorded which). The receptors here all came from a woman younger than 35 with Graves' hyperthyroidism.

As regards this clonotype: The DNA is omitted, as the CDR3 cannot be located on it reliably, and the CDR3 follows TCRdb's listing. The V call is TRBV7-6, the J call TRBJ1-3. Germline loops: CDR1 SGHVS, CDR2 FNYEAQ. From its first to its last residue, the CDR3 has 21 amino acids. CDR3 sequence: CASSLGGPTDTQYFGPGTIYF.

This clonotype was seen many times. The V and J genes are TRBV7-8 and TRBJ2-7, with D unclear. The V end was cut by 1 base, the J end by 7 bases, with 8 bases between. Germline-derived CDR1 and CDR2 are SGHVS and FQNEAQ. The CDR3 covers 12 residues. CDR3: CASSLVAWEQYF. The CDR3 coding sequence is TGTGCCAGCAGCTTAGTGGCATGGGAGCAGTACTTC.

There are a few counts of this clonotype. V and J are TRBV4-1 and TRBJ2-7, with D possibly matching TRBD1 (7 bases). Per the germline V gene, CDR1 is MGHRA and CDR2 is YSYEKL. This CDR3 is built from 16 residues. Trimming took 1 base from V and 2 from J, leaving 15 bases between them. In DNA form, the CDR3 reads TGCGCCAGCAGCCAAGGGGTCAGGGGGAGGACCTACGAGCAGTACTTC. It specifies CASSQGVRGRTYEQYF.

This clonotype was observed many times. This sequence joins TRBV12-3 or TRBV12-4 and TRBJ2-5; 10 nucleotides line up with TRBD2. Germline trimming cut 3 bases from V and 5 bases from J; bases unmatched to any gene: 12. This CDR3 region has 17 residues. The CDR3, as DNA: TGTGCCAGCAGTTTTGCCGGGCTAGCGGGAGAGGGGGAGACCCAGTACTTC. Residues: CASSFAGLAGEGETQYF.

This clonotype was recorded many times. The chain has TRBV2 and TRBJ1-1; D not resolved. V was shortened by 4 bases and J by 1 base, with 7 bases between the two germline ends. Germline-derived CDR1 and CDR2 are SNHLY and FYNNEI. The CDR3 length is 13 residues. The CDR3 bases are TGTGCCAGCAGTGCGGGTAGGAACACTGAAGCTTTCTTT. Translating gives CASSAGRNTEAFF.

The chain recombines TRBV7-3 with TRBJ2-7; D tentatively fits TRBD1 or TRBD2 (6 bases each). The V end was cut by 5 bases, the J end by 5 bases, with 22 bases between. This CDR3 comprises 16 residues. Per the germline V gene, CDR1 is SGHTA and CDR2 is FQGTGA. The CDR3 sequence: CASSPDTGGRGHEQYF. The CDR3 nucleotides are TGTGCCAGCAGCCCTGACACCGGGGGCAGGGGCCACGAGCAGTACTTC.

This clonotype was picked up many times. This chain connects TRBV19 to TRBJ1-2; D possibly corresponds to TRBD1 (5 bases). V was shortened by 1 base and J by 1 base, with 10 bases between the two germline ends. CDR3 length: 15 residues. Germline V gene lookup returns CDR1 LNHDA and CDR2 SQIVND (reference sequence). CDR3 amino acids: CASSIGGTGNYGYTF. DNA for the CDR3: TGTGCCAGTAGTATAGGTGGGACGGGTAACTATGGCTACACCTTC. Combining the CDR3 with reference TRBV19 and TRBJ1-2 gives the whole variable domain DGGITQSPKYLFRKEGQNVTLSCEQNLNHDAMYWYRQDPGQGLRLIYYSQIVNDFQKGDIAEGYSVSREKKESFPLTVTSAQKNPTAFYLCASSIGGTGNYGYTFGSGTRLTVV.

V gene TRBV5-1 combines with J gene TRBJ2-5, with 7 bases that match TRBD1. The CDR3 runs 17 residues. V shed 0 bases and J 4 bases; nucleotides not matched to a gene: 12. Germline CDR1 is SGHRS and CDR2 is YFSETQ. For the CDR3, the DNA is TGCGCCAGCAGCTTGGCCTTGAAGGCAGGGGGTTCAGAGACCCAGTACTTC. Amino acids: CASSLALKAGGSETQYF.

Regarding this clonotype: The DNA is left out, because the CDR3 cannot be placed on it with certainty; the CDR3 is given as TCRdb lists it. J is TRBJ1-3 and V is TRBV7-9. The germline gives CDR1 SEHNR, CDR2 FQNEAQ (reference sequence). The CDR3 has 23 amino acids, counting both end residues. The chain's CDR3 is CASSQGTSGHPYEQYFGPGTIYF.

This chain connects TRBV20-1 to TRBJ2-5; 8 nucleotides match TRBD1. Germline values: CDR1 DFQATT, CDR2 SNEGSKA (reference sequence). The V and J ends lost 5 bases and 4 bases, in that order; junction bases with no gene match: 15. The CDR3 covers 16 residues. The CDR3 DNA is TGCAGTGCTCCTGACGGAGTCGAACAGGGGGGAGAGACCCAGTACTTC. Translated: CSAPDGVEQGGETQYF.

V is TRBV29-1 and J is TRBJ2-7; 16 bases align to TRBD2. The CDR3 loop spans 16 amino acids. The V and J ends lost 2 bases and 7 bases, in that order; junction bases with no gene match: 8. Per the germline V gene, CDR1 is SQVTM and CDR2 is ANQGSEA. CDR3 residues: CSVEPGLAGGPWEQYF. Written as DNA, the CDR3 is TGCAGCGTTGAACCGGGACTAGCGGGAGGGCCCTGGGAGCAGTACTTC.

This chain connects TRBV29-1 to TRBJ2-5, with TRBD1 matching over 8 bases. The ends lost 0 bases at V and 2 bases at J; junction bases unmatched: 2. The CDR3 has 14 amino acids. Germline-derived CDR1 and CDR2 are SQVTM and ANQGSEA. This CDR3 is CSVEDRGQQETQYF. In nucleotides, the CDR3 is TGCAGCGTTGAAGACAGGGGGCAACAAGAGACCCAGTACTTC.

Turning to this clonotype: A much bigger clone sits one base away, suggesting this may be a read error. The V gene is TRBV25-1, the J gene TRBJ2-7; 8 bases fit TRBD1. Germline CDR1 reads MGHDK; CDR2 reads SYGVNS. The J segment lost 6 bases and the V segment lost 5 bases, leaving 6 bases of the junction unmatched. This CDR3 has 13 residues. DNA for the CDR3: TGTGCCAGCAGTTTAGGACAGGGTCCCGAGCAGTACTTC. It is translated as CASSLGQGPEQYF.

This chain joins TRBV20-1 and TRBJ1-5; the match to TRBD1 covers 7 bases. Germline trimming cut 5 bases from V and 3 bases from J; bases unmatched to any gene: 7. In germline, CDR1 is DFQATT, CDR2 SNEGSKA (reference sequence). The CDR3 runs 14 residues. CDR3 bases: TGCAGTGCTGTCGCGGACAGGACCAATCAGCCCCAGCATTTT. The encoded protein is CSAVADRTNQPQHF.

This clonotype was recorded at least ten times. The rearrangement joins TRBV6-5 to TRBJ1-5, with D unresolved. CDR3 size: 13 residues. Germline V lookup: CDR1 MNHEY, CDR2 SVGAGI. V lost 0 bases to trimming and J lost 7 bases, with 7 bases between them. DNA for the CDR3: TGTGCCAGCAGTTACTCATCCCGGCAGCCCCAGCATTTT. It encodes CASSYSSRQPQHF.

In its sample, this clonotype was seen a few times. The chain employs TRBV6-2 or TRBV6-3 and TRBJ2-7; D call uncertain. V lost 5 bases and J 7 bases, leaving 9 bases between the germline ends. CDR1 and CDR2 from the germline V gene are MNHEY and SVGEGT. This CDR3 comprises 11 residues. The CDR3 nucleotides read TGTGCCAGCAGTCCCCTAGGGGAGCAGTACTTC. It specifies CASSPLGEQYF.

There are many counts of this clonotype. In nucleotides, the CDR3 is TGTGCCAGCAGCTTAGAGGGCTTGGAGCAGTACTTC. Encoded protein: CASSLEGLEQYF. This chain joins TRBV7-2 and TRBJ2-7; D ambiguous. Per the germline V gene, CDR1 is SGHTA and CDR2 is FQGNSA. V lost 1 base, J lost 7 bases, and 8 bases lay in between. This CDR3 is 12 amino acids long.

In its sample, this clonotype was seen many times. This rearrangement joins TRBV7-2 to TRBJ1-2; 11 nucleotides line up with TRBD1. The CDR3 sequence is 13 residues long. Trimming removed 8 bases from V and 7 bases from J; junction bases left unmatched: 6. Looked up from germline, CDR1 is SGHTA and CDR2 is FQGNSA. CDR3 sequence (DNA): TGTGCCAGCCTCCCCGGGACAGGGGGTGGCTACACCTTC. As protein: CASLPGTGGGYTF. Combining the CDR3 with reference TRBV7-2 and TRBJ1-2 gives the whole variable domain GAGVSQSPSNKVTEKGKDVELRCDPISGHTALYWYRQSLGQGLEFLIYFQGNSAPDKSGLPSDRFSAERTGGSVSTLTIQRTQQEDSAVYLCASLPGTGGGYTFGSGTRLTVV.

This clonotype was counted at least ten times. The V call is TRBV12-5, the J call TRBJ1-1; D is ambiguous. CDR3 size: 15 residues. The germline CDR1 and CDR2 sequences are LGHNT and FRNRAP. Trimming left V 6 bases short and J 4 bases short, with 18 bases between. The chain's CDR3 is CASGHYSLSFTEAFF. The CDR3 bases are TGTGCTAGTGGCCATTACAGCCTTTCATTCACTGAAGCTTTCTTT.

This clonotype showed up many times. The V gene is TRBV7-2, the J gene TRBJ1-3; no firm D call. The V end was cut by 2 bases, the J end by 3 bases, with 11 bases between. Looked up from germline, CDR1 is SGHTA and CDR2 is FQGNSA. There are 15 residues in the CDR3. The CDR3 loop is CASSLRAGDGNTIYF. The CDR3 DNA sequence: TGTGCCAGCAGCTTAAGGGCTGGGGATGGAAACACCATATATTTT.

The rearrangement links TRBV7-6 to TRBJ1-5; D is uncertain. The CDR3 sequence is 14 residues long. Trimming took off 8 bases at V and 14 bases at J, with 25 bases between the two ends. The germline CDR1 and CDR2 sequences are SGHVS and FNYEAQ. CDR3: CASSPLPRNRYEHF. As DNA, the CDR3 is TGTGCCAGCTCACCACTCCCACGGAACCGGTACGAGCATTTT. Full variable domain (missing parts from reference TRBV7-6 and TRBJ1-5): GAGVSQSPRYKVTKRGQDVALRCDPISGHVSLYWYRQALGQGPEFLTYFNYEAQQDKSGLPNDRFSAERPEGSISTLTIQRTEQRDSAMYRCASSPLPRNRYEHFGDGTRLSIL.

This sequence joins TRBV20-1 and TRBJ2-5, with 10 bases matching TRBD1. CDR1 and CDR2 (germline): DFQATT, SNEGSKA (reference sequence). Trimming removed 6 bases from V and 1 base from J; junction bases left unmatched: 8. CDR3 length: 15 amino acids. This CDR3 reads CSARTGGIAQETQYF. The CDR3 DNA reads as TGCAGTGCCAGGACAGGGGGGATAGCCCAAGAGACCCAGTACTTC.

In regard to this clonotype: A much larger clone differs by one base, so this may be a read error. V is TRBV12-3 or TRBV12-4 and J is TRBJ2-7, with 15 bases lining up with TRBD2. The CDR3 has 17 residues. V shed 6 bases and J 5 bases; nucleotides not matched to a gene: 11. For the CDR3, the DNA is TGTGCCAGCAGCCAAGGGGGATGGACTAGCGGGAGGGACGAGCAGTACTTC. It yields the protein CASSQGGWTSGRDEQYF.

This sequence joins TRBV2 and TRBJ2-7, with D possibly called TRBD1 or TRBD2 (5 bases each). The CDR3 length is 14 residues. The germline gives CDR1 SNHLY, CDR2 FYNNEI. V was cut by 3 bases and J by 4 bases, with 13 bases left in between. CDR3 bases: TGTGCCAGCAGTGACCTCGGGACCAATTACGAGCAGTACTTC. As protein: CASSDLGTNYEQYF.

This clonotype was counted at least ten times. The CDR3 coding sequence is TGTGCCAGCAGTATTACGCAGACCCAGTACTTC. Amino acid sequence: CASSITQTQYF. V gene TRBV12-3 or TRBV12-4 combines with J gene TRBJ2-5; no firm D call. V dropped 5 bases and J dropped 6 bases, with 7 bases sitting between them. The CDR3 extends over 11 amino acids.

The chain carries TRBV29-1 and TRBJ2-5, with unresolved D. This CDR3 is 15 amino acids long. V lost 0 bases, J lost 1 base, and 12 bases lay in between. Germline-derived CDR1 and CDR2 are SQVTM and ANQGSEA. The CDR3 DNA reads TGCAGCGTTGAAGATCCTAGGGCAGCCCAAGAGACCCAGTACTTC. This gives the protein CSVEDPRAAQETQYF.